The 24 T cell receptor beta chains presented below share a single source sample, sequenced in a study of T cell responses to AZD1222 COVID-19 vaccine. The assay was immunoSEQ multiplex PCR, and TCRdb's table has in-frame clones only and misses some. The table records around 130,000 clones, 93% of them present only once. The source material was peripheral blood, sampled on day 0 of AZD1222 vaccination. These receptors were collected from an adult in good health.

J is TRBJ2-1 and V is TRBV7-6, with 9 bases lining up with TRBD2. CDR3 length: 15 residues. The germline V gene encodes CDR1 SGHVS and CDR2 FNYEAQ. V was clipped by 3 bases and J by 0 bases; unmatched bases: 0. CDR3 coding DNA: TGTGCCAGCAGCTTTAGCGGGAGCTCCTACAATGAGCAGTTCTTC. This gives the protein CASSFSGSSYNEQFF. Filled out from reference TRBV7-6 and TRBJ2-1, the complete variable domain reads GAGVSQSPRYKVTKRGQDVALRCDPISGHVSLYWYRQALGQGPEFLTYFNYEAQQDKSGLPNDRFSAERPEGSISTLTIQRTEQRDSAMYRCASSFSGSSYNEQFFGPGTRLTVL.

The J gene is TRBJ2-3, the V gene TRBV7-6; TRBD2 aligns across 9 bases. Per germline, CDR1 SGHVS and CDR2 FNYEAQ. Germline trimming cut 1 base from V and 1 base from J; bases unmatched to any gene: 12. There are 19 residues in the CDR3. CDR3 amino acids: CASSLGVARGRAGTDTQYF. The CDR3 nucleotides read TGTGCCAGCAGCTTAGGGGTGGCCCGCGGGAGGGCCGGCACAGATACGCAGTATTTT.

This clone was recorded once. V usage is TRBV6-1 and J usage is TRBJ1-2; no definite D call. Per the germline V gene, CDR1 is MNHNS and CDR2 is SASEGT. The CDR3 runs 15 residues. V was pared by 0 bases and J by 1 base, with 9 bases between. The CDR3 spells CASSEAVAVNYGYTF. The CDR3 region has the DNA TGTGCCAGCAGTGAAGCGGTGGCAGTTAACTATGGCTACACCTTC.

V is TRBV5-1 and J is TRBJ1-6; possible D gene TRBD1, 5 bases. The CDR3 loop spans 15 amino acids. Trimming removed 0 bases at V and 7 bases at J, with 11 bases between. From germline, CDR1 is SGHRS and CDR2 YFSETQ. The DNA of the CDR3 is TGCGCCAGCAGCTTGGAGTGGGGCAGAAATTCACCCCTCCACTTT. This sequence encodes CASSLEWGRNSPLHF.

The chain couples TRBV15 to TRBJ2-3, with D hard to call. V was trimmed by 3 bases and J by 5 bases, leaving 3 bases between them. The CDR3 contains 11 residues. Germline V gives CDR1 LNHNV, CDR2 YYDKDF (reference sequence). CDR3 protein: CATSRGDTQYF. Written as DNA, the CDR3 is TGTGCCACCAGCAGGGGAGATACGCAGTATTTT.

DNA of the CDR3: TGTGCCAGCTCACCAAGGGTGGCAGGGAATTCGCCAAATTACGAGCAGTACTTC. It is translated as CASSPRVAGNSPNYEQYF. The chain employs TRBV18 and TRBJ2-7; TRBD1 is a possible D gene (5 bases). V lost 2 bases to trimming and J lost 4 bases, with 24 bases between them. The CDR3 spans 18 residues. Germline V CDR1 and CDR2: KGHSH, LQKENI.

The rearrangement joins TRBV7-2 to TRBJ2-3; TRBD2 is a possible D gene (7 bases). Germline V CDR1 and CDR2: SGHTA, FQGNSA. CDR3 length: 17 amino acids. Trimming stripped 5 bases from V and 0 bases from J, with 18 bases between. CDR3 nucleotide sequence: TGTGCCAGCAGCCCCCTGGGAGGGGGATGGAGCACAGATACGCAGTATTTT. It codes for CASSPLGGGWSTDTQYF.

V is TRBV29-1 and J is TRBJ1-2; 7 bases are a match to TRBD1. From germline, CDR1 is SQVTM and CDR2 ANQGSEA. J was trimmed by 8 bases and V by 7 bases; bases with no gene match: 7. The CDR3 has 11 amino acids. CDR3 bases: TGCAGCGGGGAACAGGGGCGAGGCTACACCTTC. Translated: CSGEQGRGYTF.

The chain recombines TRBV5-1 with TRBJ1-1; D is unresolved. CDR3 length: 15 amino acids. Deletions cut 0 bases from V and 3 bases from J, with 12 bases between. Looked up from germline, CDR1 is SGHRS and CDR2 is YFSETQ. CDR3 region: CASSLGWGSDTEAFF. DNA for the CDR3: TGCGCCAGCAGCTTGGGGTGGGGATCGGACACTGAAGCTTTCTTT.

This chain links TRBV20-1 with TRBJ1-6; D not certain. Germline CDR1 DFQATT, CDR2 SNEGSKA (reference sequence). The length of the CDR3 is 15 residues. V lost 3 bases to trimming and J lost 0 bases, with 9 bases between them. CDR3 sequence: CSASSASSYNSPLHF. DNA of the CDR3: TGCAGTGCTAGTTCCGCTAGCTCCTATAATTCACCCCTCCACTTT.

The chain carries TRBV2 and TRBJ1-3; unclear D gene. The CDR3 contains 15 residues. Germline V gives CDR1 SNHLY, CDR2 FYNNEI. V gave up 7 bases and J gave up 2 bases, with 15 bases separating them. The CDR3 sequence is CASTWDSLAGNTIYF. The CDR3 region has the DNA TGTGCCAGCACGTGGGATTCTCTGGCTGGAAACACCATATATTTT.

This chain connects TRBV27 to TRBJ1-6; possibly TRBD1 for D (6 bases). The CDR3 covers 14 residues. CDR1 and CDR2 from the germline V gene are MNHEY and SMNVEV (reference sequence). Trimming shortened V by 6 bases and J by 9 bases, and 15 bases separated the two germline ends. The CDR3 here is CASRIRGSGSPLHF. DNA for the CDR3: TGTGCCAGCAGGATCAGGGGATCCGGTTCACCCCTCCACTTT.

The CDR3 DNA is TGTGCCAGTAGTATAGGCGGGGGGCTCACTGAAGCTTTCTTT. Amino acids: CASSIGGGLTEAFF. J is TRBJ1-1 and V is TRBV19, with TRBD1 as a possible D gene (6 bases). CDR1 and CDR2 (germline): LNHDA, SQIVND (reference sequence). The CDR3 is 14 amino acids. The ends were cut back, 1 base at V and 4 bases at J, with 10 bases in the middle.

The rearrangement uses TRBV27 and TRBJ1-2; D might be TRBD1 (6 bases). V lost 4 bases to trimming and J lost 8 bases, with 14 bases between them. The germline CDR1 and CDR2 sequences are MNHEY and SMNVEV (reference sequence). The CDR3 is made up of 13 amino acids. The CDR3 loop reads CASSWGGREGYTF. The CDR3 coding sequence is TGTGCCAGCAGTTGGGGGGGCAGGGAAGGCTACACCTTC.

CDR3 nucleotides: TGTGCCAGCATGGAGAATGGCAATCAGCCCCAGCATTTT. Protein: CASMENGNQPQHF. This chain connects TRBV27 to TRBJ1-5; D call uncertain. CDR1 is MNHEY, CDR2 SMNVEV, per germline (reference sequence). The V gene lost 7 bases and the J gene lost 2 bases, with 9 bases spanning the gap. The CDR3 length is 13 residues.

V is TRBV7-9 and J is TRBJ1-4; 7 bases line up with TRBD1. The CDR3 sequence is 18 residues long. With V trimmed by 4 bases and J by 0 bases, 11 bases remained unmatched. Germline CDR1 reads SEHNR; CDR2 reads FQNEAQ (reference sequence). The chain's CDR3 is CASSSSSGQNPTNEKLFF. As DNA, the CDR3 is TGTGCCAGCAGCTCGTCATCGGGACAGAATCCAACTAATGAAAAACTGTTTTTT.

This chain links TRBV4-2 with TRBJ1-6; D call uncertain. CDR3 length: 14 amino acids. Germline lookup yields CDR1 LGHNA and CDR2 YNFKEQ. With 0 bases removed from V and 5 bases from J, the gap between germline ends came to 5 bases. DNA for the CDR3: TGTGCCAGCAGCCAAGATAGGAATAATTCACCCCTCCACTTT. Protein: CASSQDRNNSPLHF.

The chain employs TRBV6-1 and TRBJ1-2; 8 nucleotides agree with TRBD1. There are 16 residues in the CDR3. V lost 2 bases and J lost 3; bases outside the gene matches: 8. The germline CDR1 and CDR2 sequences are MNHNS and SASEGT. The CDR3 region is CASSETGGRVDYGYTF. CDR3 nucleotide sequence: TGTGCCAGCAGTGAAACAGGGGGGAGGGTTGACTATGGCTACACCTTC.

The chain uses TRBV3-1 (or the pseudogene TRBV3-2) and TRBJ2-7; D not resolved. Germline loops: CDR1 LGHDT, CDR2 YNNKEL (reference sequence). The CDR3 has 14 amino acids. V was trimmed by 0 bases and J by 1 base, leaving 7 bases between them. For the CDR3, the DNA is TGTGCCAGCAGCCAAGACGTAGGTTCCTACGAGCAGTACTTC. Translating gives CASSQDVGSYEQYF.

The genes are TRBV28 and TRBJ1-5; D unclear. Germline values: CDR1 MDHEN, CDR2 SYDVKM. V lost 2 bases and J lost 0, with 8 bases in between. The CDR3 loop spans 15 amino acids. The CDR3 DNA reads TGTGCCAGCAGTTTAGGGCAGAATAGCAATCAGCCCCAGCATTTT. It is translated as CASSLGQNSNQPQHF.

CDR3 sequence: CASSERLAGGETQYF. CDR3 DNA sequence: TGCGCCAGCAGTGAGAGGCTAGCGGGAGGAGAGACCCAGTACTTC. The rearrangement joins TRBV10-1 to TRBJ2-5; 11 bases match TRBD2. The length of the CDR3 is 15 residues. With V trimmed by 2 bases and J by 4 bases, 3 bases remained unmatched. Germline-derived CDR1 and CDR2 are WNHNN and SYGVQD (reference sequence).

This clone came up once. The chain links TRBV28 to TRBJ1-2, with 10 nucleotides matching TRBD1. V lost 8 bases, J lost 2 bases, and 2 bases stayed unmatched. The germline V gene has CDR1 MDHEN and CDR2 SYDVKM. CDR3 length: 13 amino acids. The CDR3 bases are TGTGCCAGCTCGACAGGGGGCAACTATGGCTACACCTTC. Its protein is CASSTGGNYGYTF.

CDR3 sequence reads: CASSQDRVTTGELFF. DNA of the CDR3: TGCGCCAGCAGCCAAGATCGGGTTACCACCGGGGAGCTGTTTTTT. The rearrangement links TRBV4-1 to TRBJ2-2; D is undetermined. Germline V gives CDR1 MGHRA, CDR2 YSYEKL. V dropped 0 bases and J dropped 4 bases, with 9 bases sitting between them. The CDR3 runs to 15 residues.

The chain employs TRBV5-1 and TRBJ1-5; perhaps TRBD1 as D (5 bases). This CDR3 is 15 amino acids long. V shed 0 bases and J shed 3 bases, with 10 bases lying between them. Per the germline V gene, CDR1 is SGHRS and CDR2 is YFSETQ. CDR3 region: CASSLEGDYNQPQHF. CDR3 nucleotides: TGCGCCAGCAGCTTGGAAGGGGACTACAATCAGCCCCAGCATTTT.